The 29 T cell receptor beta chains presented below share a single source sample, sequenced in a study of glioma-infiltrating T cells after dendritic cell vaccination. Produced via immunoSEQ multiplex PCR; TCRdb's table is partial and in-frame only. The sample lists around 32,000 clones, 90% occurring once. The sequences come from blood, collected before dendritic cell vaccination. The receptors shown here come from a human donor with glioblastoma.

V and J are TRBV2 and TRBJ1-2; D gene uncertain. The germline V gene encodes CDR1 SNHLY and CDR2 FYNNEI. The CDR3 has 12 amino acids. V was trimmed by 6 bases and J by 2 bases, leaving 7 bases between them. The CDR3 here is CASRGVNYGYTF. The CDR3 DNA is TGTGCCAGCAGGGGAGTAAACTATGGCTACACCTTC.

The chain has TRBV9 and TRBJ2-3; 14 positions match TRBD2. This CDR3 is built from 16 residues. Germline trimming cut 3 bases from V and 4 bases from J; bases unmatched to any gene: 4. The germline V gene encodes CDR1 SGDLS and CDR2 YYNGEE. The CDR3 sequence is CASSAKGLAGADTQYF. CDR3 DNA: TGTGCCAGCAGCGCCAAGGGACTAGCGGGGGCAGATACGCAGTATTTT.

This chain joins TRBV6-5 and TRBJ1-2, with D uncertain. V lost 7 bases to trimming and J lost 5 bases, with 17 bases between them. The CDR3 length is 14 residues. Germline CDR1 MNHEY, CDR2 SVGAGI. The CDR3 is CASIHTGESYGYTF. The CDR3 DNA follows: TGTGCCAGCATTCACACCGGGGAATCGTATGGCTACACCTTC.

V gene TRBV4-1 combines with J gene TRBJ2-3; a possible D gene is TRBD2 (5 bases). The CDR3 contains 16 residues. V was trimmed by 2 bases and J by 0 bases, leaving 12 bases between them. CDR1 and CDR2 from the germline V gene are MGHRA and YSYEKL. Written as DNA, the CDR3 is TGCGCCAGCAGCCAATTGGGCGGGTCTAGCACAGATACGCAGTATTTT. Amino acids: CASSQLGGSSTDTQYF.

DNA of the CDR3: TGTGCCAGCAGAGGGGCCGGCAATCAGCCCCAGCATTTT. Translation gives CASRGAGNQPQHF. This chain connects TRBV6-1 to TRBJ1-5; tentative D call: TRBD1 (5 bases). The V end was cut by 6 bases, the J end by 2 bases, with 8 bases between. Germline CDR1 MNHNS, CDR2 SASEGT. This CDR3 spans 13 amino acids.

The chain links TRBV28 to TRBJ2-7, with 8 bases identical to TRBD1. Germline V lookup: CDR1 MDHEN, CDR2 SYDVKM. V trimming: 1 base; J trimming: 5 bases; junction bases outside the gene matches: 7. CDR3 length equals 15 residues. The CDR3 is CASSLSAGGMHEQYF. In DNA form, the CDR3 reads TGTGCCAGCAGTTTATCGGCAGGGGGCATGCACGAGCAGTACTTC.

The chain recombines TRBV19 with TRBJ1-3; 8 bases match TRBD1. Germline trimming cut 6 bases from V and 2 bases from J; bases unmatched to any gene: 3. Germline V gives CDR1 LNHDA, CDR2 SQIVND (reference sequence). The CDR3 has 14 amino acids. The CDR3 DNA reads TGTGCCAGTAGATGGACAGGGACTGGAAACACCATATATTTT. It codes for CASRWTGTGNTIYF.

The sample holds a few counts of this clone. The V gene is TRBV7-8, the J gene TRBJ1-4; no clear D gene. This CDR3 spans 13 amino acids. Trimming cost V 3 bases and J 5 bases, with 7 bases left between them. Germline CDR1 reads SGHVS; CDR2 reads FQNEAQ. DNA of the CDR3: TGTGCCAGCAGCTTCTCTCTGAATGAAAAACTGTTTTTT. It yields the protein CASSFSLNEKLFF. The complete variable domain, with remaining parts taken from reference TRBV7-8 and TRBJ1-4, reads GAGVSQSPRYKVAKRGQDVALRCDPISGHVSLFWYQQALGQGPEFLTYFQNEAQLDKSGLPSDRFFAERPEGSVSTLKIQRTQQEDSAVYLCASSFSLNEKLFFGSGTQLSVL.

This rearrangement joins TRBV5-8 to TRBJ2-7; no clear D. With 1 base removed from V and 1 base from J, the gap between germline ends came to 6 bases. CDR1 and CDR2 (germline): SGHTS, YDEGEE. This CDR3 spans 13 amino acids. In DNA, the CDR3 is TGTGCCAGCAGCTTGTTCGGGTCCTACGAGCAGTACTTC. It yields the protein CASSLFGSYEQYF.

This clone was seen once. The chain couples TRBV6-1 to TRBJ1-1; TRBD1 is a possible D gene (6 bases). Germline assignment: CDR1 MNHNS and CDR2 SASEGT. Trimming stripped 6 bases from V and 4 bases from J, with 15 bases between. The CDR3 is made up of 14 amino acids. The chain's CDR3 is CASSLDSWITEAFF. Written as DNA, the CDR3 is TGTGCCAGCAGCCTGGACAGCTGGATCACTGAAGCTTTCTTT.

The chain joins TRBV7-8 to TRBJ1-5, with 7 bases fitting TRBD1. Germline V gene data show CDR1 as SGHVS and CDR2 as FQNEAQ. V shed 0 bases, J shed 7 bases, and the junction held 9 bases outside the gene matches. CDR3 length equals 16 residues. The DNA of the CDR3 is TGTGCCAGCAGCTTAGCCAGACAGGGTAGGGGCCAGCCCCAGCATTTT. As protein: CASSLARQGRGQPQHF. Based on the CDR3 plus reference TRBV7-8 and TRBJ1-5, the full variable domain is GAGVSQSPRYKVAKRGQDVALRCDPISGHVSLFWYQQALGQGPEFLTYFQNEAQLDKSGLPSDRFFAERPEGSVSTLKIQRTQQEDSAVYLCASSLARQGRGQPQHFGDGTRLSIL.

Points on this clone: One junction end does not reproduce the germline sequence, and a read error may be involved. This specimen includes other DNA sequences encoding the same CDR3. CDR3 bases: TGCGCCAGCAGCTACGGACAGTCGAATTCCCCCCTCCACTTT. Amino acid sequence: CASSYGQSNSPLHF. The chain recombines TRBV5-1 with TRBJ1-6, with D possibly TRBD1 on 6 matching bases. This CDR3 comprises 14 residues. CDR1 and CDR2 (germline): SGHRS, YFSETQ. Full variable domain (outside the CDR3, taken from reference TRBV5-1 and TRBJ1-6): KAGVTQTPRYLIKTRGQQVTLSCSPISGHRSVSWYQQTPGQGLQFLFEYFSETQRNKGNFPGRFSGRQFSNSRSEMNVSTLELGDSALYLCASSYGQSNSPLHFGNGTRLTVT.

The V call is TRBV6-6, the J call TRBJ1-1; D is unclear. From germline, CDR1 is MNHNY and CDR2 SVGAGI (reference sequence). CDR3 size: 13 residues. V lost 7 bases to trimming and J lost 6 bases, with 15 bases between them. The DNA of the CDR3 is TGTGCCAGCATGGAGGGTCTGAGGTCTGAAGCTTTCTTT. Amino acids: CASMEGLRSEAFF.

The chain carries TRBV5-1 and TRBJ1-2; D remains ambiguous. Trimming pared 4 bases from V and 0 bases from J, leaving 10 bases between. Germline CDR1 reads SGHRS; CDR2 reads YFSETQ. This CDR3 has 14 residues. CDR3 coding DNA: TGCGCCAGCAGCCCCGGGGTAGCTAACTATGGCTACACCTTC. It encodes CASSPGVANYGYTF.

The chain employs TRBV30 and TRBJ2-7; 11 nucleotides align to TRBD2. The germline gives CDR1 GTSNPN, CDR2 SVGIG (reference sequence). This CDR3 contains 15 residues. The junction had 9 bases not matched to a gene; V was cut back by 5 bases and J by 3 bases. CDR3 in amino acids: CAWGLAGGPFYEQYF. The CDR3 DNA follows: TGTGCCTGGGGCCTAGCGGGGGGCCCATTCTACGAGCAGTACTTC. The full variable domain, in which reference TRBV30 and TRBJ2-7 provide the parts outside the CDR3, is SQTIHQWPATLVQPVGSPLSLECTVEGTSNPNLYWYRQAAGRGLQLLFYSVGIGQISSEVPQNLSASRPQDRQFILSSKKLLLSDSGFYLCAWGLAGGPFYEQYFGPGTRLTVT.

The V gene is TRBV7-8, the J gene TRBJ1-5; TRBD1 might be the D (6 bases). The CDR3 runs 16 residues. In germline, CDR1 is SGHVS, CDR2 FQNEAQ. With 1 base removed from V and 3 bases from J, the gap between germline ends came to 13 bases. This CDR3 reads CASSLGRGVYNQPQHF. The CDR3 DNA sequence: TGTGCCAGCAGCTTAGGCAGGGGAGTTTACAATCAGCCCCAGCATTTT.

This clone has just one count. The rearrangement links TRBV19 to TRBJ1-2, with 8 bases that match TRBD1. Germline loops: CDR1 LNHDA, CDR2 SQIVND (reference sequence). The CDR3 extends over 14 amino acids. J was trimmed by 7 bases and V by 5 bases; bases with no gene match: 9. The CDR3 DNA follows: TGTGCCAGTAGTCCACGGGACAGGTCCCTTGGCTACACCTTC. Protein product: CASSPRDRSLGYTF.

The chain couples TRBV19 to TRBJ2-1, with 13 bases aligning to TRBD2. CDR3 length equals 16 residues. Germline V gives CDR1 LNHDA, CDR2 SQIVND (reference sequence). After removal of 4 bases from V and 5 bases from J, the junction contained 5 bases not matched to a gene. The DNA of the CDR3 is TGTGCCAGTAGTAATGAGGGACTAGCGGGGAACAATGAGCAGTTCTTC. This codes for CASSNEGLAGNNEQFF. Filled out from reference TRBV19 and TRBJ2-1, the complete variable domain reads DGGITQSPKYLFRKEGQNVTLSCEQNLNHDAMYWYRQDPGQGLRLIYYSQIVNDFQKGDIAEGYSVSREKKESFPLTVTSAQKNPTAFYLCASSNEGLAGNNEQFFGPGTRLTVL.

The V and J genes are TRBV18 and TRBJ1-1, with 11 bases aligning to TRBD1. Trimming removed 6 bases from V and 4 bases from J; junction bases left unmatched: 10. Looked up from germline, CDR1 is KGHSH and CDR2 is LQKENI. This CDR3 has 16 residues. The CDR3 coding sequence is TGTGCCAGCTCCCCTAGGACAGGGGGCGCATTCACTGAAGCTTTCTTT. Translation: CASSPRTGGAFTEAFF.

The chain couples TRBV6-5 to TRBJ1-2, with D possibly TRBD1 on 5 matching bases. Looked up from germline, CDR1 is MNHEY and CDR2 is SVGAGI. Between the trimmed V and J ends, which lost 2 bases and 5 bases, there was a span of 9 bases. The CDR3 is 13 residues long. CDR3 nucleotide sequence: TGTGCCAGCAGTTACGGCAGGGAATATGGCTACACCTTC. Amino acids: CASSYGREYGYTF.

This chain links TRBV7-7 with TRBJ1-1; a weak D match, TRBD1 (5 bases). V was cut by 5 bases and J by 1 base, with 8 bases left in between. Germline V CDR1 and CDR2: SSHAT, FNYEAQ (reference sequence). This CDR3 comprises 13 residues. Here the CDR3 reads CASSLTENTEAFF. In DNA form, the CDR3 reads TGTGCCAGCAGCCTGACAGAGAACACTGAAGCTTTCTTT.

The genes are TRBV7-9 and TRBJ2-2; tentative D call: TRBD2 (5 bases). Trimming cost V 4 bases and J 2 bases, with 8 bases left between them. In germline, CDR1 is SEHNR, CDR2 FQNEAQ (reference sequence). The CDR3 is made up of 14 amino acids. The CDR3 here is CASSSGINTGELFF. The CDR3 region has the DNA TGTGCCAGCAGCTCGGGGATCAACACCGGGGAGCTGTTTTTT.

The rearrangement links TRBV7-2 to TRBJ1-6; weak D call: TRBD1 (5 bases). CDR1 is SGHTA, CDR2 FQGNSA, per germline. There are 14 residues in the CDR3. Trimming took 7 bases from V and 10 from J, leaving 17 bases between them. CDR3 sequence (DNA): TGTGCCAGCACCGCGGGACCTAGGGCCTCACCCCTCCACTTT. Its translation: CASTAGPRASPLHF.

The V and J genes are TRBV4-2 and TRBJ2-3; 16 bases line up with TRBD2. There are 17 residues in the CDR3. Germline assignment: CDR1 LGHNA and CDR2 YNFKEQ. V was clipped by 4 bases and J by 9 bases; unmatched bases: 10. The CDR3 loop is CASSPGLAGGILETQYF. The CDR3 DNA sequence: TGTGCCAGCAGCCCGGGACTAGCGGGGGGGATTCTGGAGACGCAGTATTTT.

The chain recombines TRBV19 with TRBJ2-2; D perhaps matches TRBD1 (6 bases). V lost 6 bases and J lost 6, with 11 bases in between. Germline V gene data show CDR1 as LNHDA and CDR2 as SQIVND (reference sequence). The CDR3 runs to 13 residues. The CDR3 here is CASRHTGPGELFF. The CDR3 nucleotides read TGTGCCAGTAGGCACACAGGGCCCGGGGAGCTGTTTTTT.

The V and J genes are TRBV19 and TRBJ2-1; 12 bases are shared with TRBD2. Germline CDR1 LNHDA, CDR2 SQIVND (reference sequence). After removal of 6 bases from V and 5 bases from J, the junction contained 2 bases not matched to a gene. The CDR3 contains 14 residues. CDR3 amino acids: CASRTSGGHNEQFF. For the CDR3, the DNA is TGTGCCAGTAGGACTAGCGGGGGCCACAATGAGCAGTTCTTC.

CDR3: CASSPGLNSDTQYF. CDR3 bases: TGTGCCAGCTCACCGGGACTTAACTCAGATACGCAGTATTTT. The rearrangement uses TRBV18 and TRBJ2-3; possibly TRBD2 for D (6 bases). CDR3 size: 14 residues. The V gene lost 3 bases and the J gene lost 4 bases, with 11 bases spanning the gap. CDR1 and CDR2 (germline): KGHSH, LQKENI. The complete variable domain, with remaining parts taken from reference TRBV18 and TRBJ2-3, reads NAGVMQNPRHLVRRRGQEARLRCSPMKGHSHVYWYRQLPEEGLKFMVYLQKENIIDESGMPKERFSAEFPKEGPSILRIQQVVRGDSAAYFCASSPGLNSDTQYFGPGTRLTVL.

The chain links TRBV7-2 to TRBJ1-2; D may be TRBD1 (6 bases). Looked up from germline, CDR1 is SGHTA and CDR2 is FQGNSA. CDR3 length: 15 residues. V lost 1 base to trimming and J lost 7 bases, with 16 bases between them. CDR3: CASSLGAGVGGGYTF. CDR3 nucleotide sequence: TGTGCCAGCAGCTTAGGAGCAGGGGTCGGAGGTGGCTACACCTTC.

This clone was seen just once. The sample has other DNA sequences that encode this CDR3 too. The chain recombines TRBV5-1 with TRBJ2-2, with 10 bases aligning to TRBD2. V lost 5 bases, J lost 0 bases, and 4 bases stayed unmatched. There are 16 residues in the CDR3. Germline values: CDR1 SGHRS, CDR2 YFSETQ. CDR3 DNA sequence: TGCGCCAGCAGAAGAAGCGGGGGGGCGAACACCGGGGAGCTGTTTTTT. Protein product: CASRRSGGANTGELFF.